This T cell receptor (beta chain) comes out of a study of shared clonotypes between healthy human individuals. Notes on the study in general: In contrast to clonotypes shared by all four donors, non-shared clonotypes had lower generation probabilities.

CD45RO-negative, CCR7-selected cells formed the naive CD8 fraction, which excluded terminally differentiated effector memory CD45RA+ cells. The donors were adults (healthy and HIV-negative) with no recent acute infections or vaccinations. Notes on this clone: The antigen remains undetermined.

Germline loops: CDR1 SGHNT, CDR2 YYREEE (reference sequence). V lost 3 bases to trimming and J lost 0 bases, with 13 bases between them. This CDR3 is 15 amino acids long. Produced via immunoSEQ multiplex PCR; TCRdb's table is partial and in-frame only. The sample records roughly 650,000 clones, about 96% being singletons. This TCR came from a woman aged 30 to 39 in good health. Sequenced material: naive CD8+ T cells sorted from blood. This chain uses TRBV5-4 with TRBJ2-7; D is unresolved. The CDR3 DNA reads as TGTGCCAGCAGCTACGACCGAAGGAGCTCCTACGAGCAGTACTTC. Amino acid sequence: CASSYDRRSSYEQYF.